Detailed here is one TCR beta chain. A read error may produce the germline difference seen at one junction end. The table came from immunoSEQ multiplex PCR; TCRdb's copy has only in-frame clones and leaves some out. Counted here are 130,000 to 150,000 clones, about 90% occurring once; the ten biggest clones make up around 11%. Recruits, aged roughly 18 to 90 years, lived in 25 or so US areas. Two negative PCRs, clearance, or symptom resolution had been documented for recovered Cohort 3 donors. This record belongs to a study of blood T cell repertoires in COVID-19. Study overall: Samples representing acute and convalescent COVID-19 were sourced from the United States, Italy and Spain. From T cells, B-cell-depleted T cells, or PBMCs came the material, which was cDNA or gDNA.

There are 16 residues in the CDR3. Germline CDR1 reads SGHAT; CDR2 reads FQNNGV. The J gene is TRBJ1-1, the V gene TRBV11-2; D is perhaps TRBD1 (5 bases). The receptor was isolated from a man between 60 and 75 years old who had recovered from COVID-19. Sample: PBMCs or T cells enriched from blood (not recorded which). In DNA, the CDR3 is TGTGCCAGCAGTCCAACAATCCATCGACAGAACCCTGAAGCTTTCTTT. Protein: CASSPTIHRQNPEAFF.